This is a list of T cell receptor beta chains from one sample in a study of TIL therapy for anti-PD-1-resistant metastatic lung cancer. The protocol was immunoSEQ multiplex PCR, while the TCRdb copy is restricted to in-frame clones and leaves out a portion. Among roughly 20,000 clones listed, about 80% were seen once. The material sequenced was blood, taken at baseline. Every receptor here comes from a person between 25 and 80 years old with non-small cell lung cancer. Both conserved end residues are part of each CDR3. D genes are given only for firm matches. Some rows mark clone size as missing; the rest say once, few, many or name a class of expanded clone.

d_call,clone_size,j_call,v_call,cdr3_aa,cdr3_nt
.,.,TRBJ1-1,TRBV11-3,CASSLSGDLNTEAFF,TGTGCCAGCAGCTTATCAGGGGATCTGAACACTGAAGCTTTCTTT
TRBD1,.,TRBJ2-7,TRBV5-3,CARSLRDRGLYEQYF,TGTGCCAGAAGCTTGCGCGACAGGGGGCTCTACGAGCAGTACTTC
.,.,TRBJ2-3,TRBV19,CASSIEDTQYF,TGTGCCAGTAGTATTGAGGATACGCAGTATTTT
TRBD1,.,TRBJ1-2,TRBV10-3,CAISTTGGNYGYTF,TGTGCCATCAGTACGACAGGGGGTAACTATGGCTACACCTTC
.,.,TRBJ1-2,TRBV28,CASSPPLGGVGGYTF,TGTGCCAGCAGTCCCCCCTTGGGGGGCGTTGGAGGCTACACCTTC
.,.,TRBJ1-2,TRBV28,CASSDSQSDYGYTF,TGTGCCAGCAGCGACAGCCAGAGTGACTATGGCTACACCTTC
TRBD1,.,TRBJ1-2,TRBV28,CASSFGTDNYGYTF,TGTGCCAGCAGTTTCGGGACAGACAACTATGGCTACACCTTC
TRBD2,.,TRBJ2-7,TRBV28,CASSFESSGPYEQYF,TGTGCCAGCAGTTTCGAGTCTAGCGGTCCCTACGAGCAGTACTTC
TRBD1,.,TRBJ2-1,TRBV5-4,CASSFRDRGANNEQFF,TGTGCCAGCAGCTTTCGGGACAGGGGGGCCAACAATGAGCAGTTCTTC
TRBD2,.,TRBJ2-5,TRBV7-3,CASSSPPGGTQYF,TGTGCCAGCAGCTCCCCACCGGGGGGGACCCAGTACTTC
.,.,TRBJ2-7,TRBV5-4,CASSFAGGGPREQYF,TGTGCCAGCAGCTTTGCTGGCGGGGGCCCTAGGGAGCAGTACTTC
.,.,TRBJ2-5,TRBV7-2,CASSSQGGGQETQYF,TGTGCCAGCAGTTCCCAGGGGGGTGGACAAGAGACCCAGTACTTC
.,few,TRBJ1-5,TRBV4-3,CASSQGYRGQPQHF,TGCGCCAGCAGCCAAGGTTATCGGGGCCAGCCCCAGCATTTT
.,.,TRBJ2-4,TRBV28,CASSFGLILAKNIQYF,TGTGCCAGCAGTTTTGGGCTGATACTAGCCAAAAACATTCAGTACTTC
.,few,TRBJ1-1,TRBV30,CAWSVLGDGSTEAFF,TGTGCCTGGAGTGTACTAGGGGACGGGAGCACTGAAGCTTTCTTT
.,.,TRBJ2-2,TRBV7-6,CASSLLGERATGELFF,TGTGCCAGCAGCTTACTCGGCGAGCGGGCCACCGGGGAGCTGTTTTTT
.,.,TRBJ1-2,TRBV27,CASSFHNDYGYTF,TGTGCCAGCAGTTTCCACAACGACTATGGCTACACCTTC
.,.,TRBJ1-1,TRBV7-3,CASSLSGRTEAFF,TGTGCCAGCAGCTTGTCAGGGCGCACTGAAGCTTTCTTT
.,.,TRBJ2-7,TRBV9,CASNQPGDYEQYF,TGTGCCAGCAACCAACCCGGCGACTACGAGCAGTACTTC
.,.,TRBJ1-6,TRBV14,CASSRTGTEGSYNSPLHF,TGTGCCAGCAGCCGGACTGGGACGGAGGGCTCCTATAATTCACCCCTCCACTTT
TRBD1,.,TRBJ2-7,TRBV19,CASSRDRAYEQYF,TGTGCCAGTAGTAGGGACAGGGCTTACGAGCAGTACTTC
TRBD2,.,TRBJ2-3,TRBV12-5,CASGLVAGGVADTQYF,TGTGCTAGTGGTTTGGTAGCGGGAGGAGTCGCAGATACGCAGTATTTT
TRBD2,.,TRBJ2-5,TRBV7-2,CASSTLAGDQETQYF,TGTGCCAGCAGCACCCTAGCGGGGGACCAAGAGACCCAGTACTTC
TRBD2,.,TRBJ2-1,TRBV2,CASSARLAGNEQFF,TGTGCCAGCAGTGCCCGACTAGCGGGGAATGAGCAGTTCTTC
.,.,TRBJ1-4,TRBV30,CAWSLTANEKLFF,TGTGCCTGGAGTTTGACAGCTAATGAAAAACTGTTTTTT
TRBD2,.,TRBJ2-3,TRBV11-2,CASIGLAGGRSDTQYF,TGTGCCAGCATCGGACTAGCGGGGGGGCGATCAGATACGCAGTATTTT
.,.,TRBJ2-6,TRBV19,CASRVGETGANVLTF,TGTGCCAGTAGGGTCGGGGAAACTGGGGCCAACGTCCTGACTTTC
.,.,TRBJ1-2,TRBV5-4,CASSDSNYGYTF,TGTGCCAGCAGCGACAGTAACTATGGCTACACCTTC
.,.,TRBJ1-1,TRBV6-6,CASSLRGGTEAFF,TGTGCCAGCAGTTTACGGGGGGGGACTGAAGCTTTCTTT
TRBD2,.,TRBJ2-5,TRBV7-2,CASSLGRGRQETQYF,TGTGCCAGCAGCTTAGGGCGCGGGAGGCAAGAGACCCAGTACTTC
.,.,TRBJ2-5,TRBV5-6,CASSLVLVGTQYF,TGTGCCAGCAGCTTGGTACTAGTGGGGACCCAGTACTTC
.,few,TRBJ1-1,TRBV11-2,CASSLGRGPEAFF,TGTGCCAGCAGCTTAGGGCGCGGCCCTGAAGCTTTCTTT
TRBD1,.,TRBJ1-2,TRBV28,CASSTSGGDLYGYTF,TGTGCCAGCAGCACATCAGGGGGCGACCTCTATGGCTACACCTTC
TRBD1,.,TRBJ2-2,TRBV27,CASSFLETGGSGELFF,TGTGCCAGCAGTTTCCTCGAGACAGGGGGCTCCGGGGAGCTGTTTTTT
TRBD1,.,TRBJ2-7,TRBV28,CASSPGTGTYEQYF,TGTGCCAGCAGTCCCGGGACAGGGACCTACGAGCAGTACTTC
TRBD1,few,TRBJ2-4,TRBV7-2,CASSDQRTGSNIQYF,TGTGCCAGCAGCGACCAGAGGACAGGGTCGAACATTCAGTACTTC
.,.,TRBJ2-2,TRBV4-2,CASSPDRRTGELFF,TGTGCCAGCAGCCCGGACCGCCGTACCGGGGAGCTGTTTTTT
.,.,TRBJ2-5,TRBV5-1,CASSGDVVVETQYF,TGCGCCAGCAGCGGGGACGTAGTTGTCGAGACCCAGTACTTC
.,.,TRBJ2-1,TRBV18,CASSLDRSSSYNEQFF,TGTGCCAGCTCTCTAGATAGGAGTAGCTCCTACAATGAGCAGTTCTTC
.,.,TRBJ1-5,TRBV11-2,CASSSSDRGSNQPQHF,.
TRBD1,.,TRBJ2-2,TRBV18,CALGRGLPNTGELFF,TGTGCCCTAGGAAGGGGGCTCCCGAACACCGGGGAGCTGTTTTTT
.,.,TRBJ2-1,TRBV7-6,CASSLGGSEQFF,TGTGCCAGCAGTTTGGGAGGTAGTGAGCAGTTCTTC
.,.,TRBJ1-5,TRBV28,CATSSPPNSNQPQHF,TGTGCCACCAGTTCACCCCCCAATAGCAATCAGCCCCAGCATTTT
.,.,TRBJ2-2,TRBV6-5,CASRMLRGATGELFF,TGTGCCAGCAGGATGCTCAGGGGGGCCACCGGGGAGCTGTTTTTT
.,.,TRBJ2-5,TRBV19,CARRNHEGARETQYF,TGTGCCAGACGAAACCACGAAGGGGCTCGTGAGACCCAGTACTTC
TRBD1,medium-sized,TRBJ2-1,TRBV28,CASSLLMVQGNEQFF,TGTGCCAGCAGTTTATTAATGGTACAGGGGAATGAGCAGTTCTTC
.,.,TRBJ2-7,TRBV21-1,CASSKRRGEYSYEQYF,TGTGCCAGCAGCAAGAGGCGGGGCGAATACTCCTACGAGCAGTACTTC
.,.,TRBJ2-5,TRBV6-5,CASSYKGLSVETQYF,TGTGCCAGCAGTTACAAGGGGCTGTCGGTAGAGACCCAGTACTTC
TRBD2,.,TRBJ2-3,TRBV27,CASSLRAGGTDTQYF,TGTGCCAGCAGTTTAAGAGCGGGAGGCACAGATACGCAGTATTTT
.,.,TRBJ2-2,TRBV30,CAGYGWGVTNTGELFF,TGTGCCGGCTACGGGTGGGGGGTCACGAACACCGGGGAGCTGTTTTTT
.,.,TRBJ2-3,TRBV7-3,CASSSGTSTDTQYF,TGTGCCAGCAGCTCTGGGACTAGCACAGATACGCAGTATTTT